The 25 T cell receptor beta chains in this list originate from one sample, sequenced in a study of shared clonotypes between healthy human individuals. TCRdb keeps only in-frame clones here, not all; method: immunoSEQ multiplex PCR. The sample records approximately 2.3 million clones, approximately 93% being singletons. Sequencing was performed on naive CD4+ T cells from PBMCs. The subset is: CD45RA+ positively selected. The receptors here all came from a man between 18 and 29 years old in good health. Some clones in this sample may be carry-over from other donors' samples.

The J gene is TRBJ2-1, the V gene TRBV7-9; D ambiguous. V was shortened by 5 bases and J by 8 bases, with 25 bases between the two germline ends. Germline loops: CDR1 SEHNR, CDR2 FQNEAQ (reference sequence). The CDR3 has 17 amino acids. The CDR3 DNA reads as TGTGCCAGCAGCCCCCCCTACTCTAGGGAAGGCAGCGATGAGCAGTTCTTC. It specifies CASSPPYSREGSDEQFF. The whole variable domain, filled in from reference TRBV7-9 and TRBJ2-1, reads DTGVSQNPRHKITKRGQNVTFRCDPISEHNRLYWYRQTLGQGPEFLTYFQNEAQLEKSRLLSDRFSAERPKGSFSTLEIQRTEQGDSAMYLCASSPPYSREGSDEQFFGPGTRLTVL.

V gene TRBV5-6 combines with J gene TRBJ2-1, with a tentative D call TRBD2 (6 bases). This CDR3 is built from 17 residues. Germline-derived CDR1 and CDR2 are SGHDT and YYEEEE. Trimming took off 1 base at V and 2 bases at J, with 16 bases between the two ends. CDR3 in amino acids: CASSLSPGGRAYNEQFF. CDR3 nucleotides: TGTGCCAGCAGCTTGTCCCCCGGGGGACGGGCCTACAATGAGCAGTTCTTC.

The rearrangement joins TRBV4-1 to TRBJ2-1; 8 bases map to TRBD1. V dropped 1 base and J dropped 0; count of bases not matched to a gene: 5. Germline V gene lookup returns CDR1 MGHRA and CDR2 YSYEKL. The length of the CDR3 is 17 residues. CDR3 bases: TGCGCCAGCAGCCAAGGTCGACAGGGGAGCTCCTACAATGAGCAGTTCTTC. This gives the protein CASSQGRQGSSYNEQFF.

The chain employs TRBV4-1 and TRBJ2-7; TRBD2 agrees at 12 bases. CDR1 and CDR2 (germline): MGHRA, YSYEKL. V lost 0 bases, J lost 8 bases, and 8 bases stayed unmatched. This CDR3 contains 16 residues. The CDR3 coding sequence is TGCGCCAGCAGCCAAGATGTGCGGACTAGCGGGATGAAGCAGTACTTC. Translated, it gives CASSQDVRTSGMKQYF.

This clone was counted a single time. The chain carries TRBV29-1 and TRBJ2-2, with D hard to call. The V end was cut by 7 bases, the J end by 7 bases, with 16 bases between. The CDR3 runs 13 residues. Germline CDR1 reads SQVTM; CDR2 reads ANQGSEA. The CDR3 region has the DNA TGCAGCGCTTTTGTCCTATTGGGCGGGGAGCTGTTTTTT. Translating it yields CSAFVLLGGELFF.

This clone showed up just once. This chain uses TRBV6-1 with TRBJ1-2; D gene uncertain. Trimming removed 1 base at V and 4 bases at J, with 10 bases between. Germline-derived CDR1 and CDR2 are MNHNS and SASEGT. The CDR3 is made up of 14 amino acids. The CDR3 DNA is TGTGCCAGCAGTGAAGAGGTGTACAGCTATGGCTACACCTTC. Translating gives CASSEEVYSYGYTF.

The chain carries TRBV11-2 and TRBJ1-3, with 7 nucleotides matching TRBD1. This CDR3 is built from 16 residues. V lost 5 bases to trimming and J lost 2 bases; unmatched junction nucleotides: 9. Germline lookup yields CDR1 SGHAT and CDR2 FQNNGV. CDR3 coding DNA: TGTGCCAGCAGCCCCAGGGGGGGGGCGCCTGGAAACACCATATATTTT. It encodes CASSPRGGAPGNTIYF.

The V and J genes are TRBV2 and TRBJ2-3; 10 bases match TRBD2. The CDR3 has 16 amino acids. V lost 6 bases, J lost 2 bases, and 8 bases stayed unmatched. Germline V gives CDR1 SNHLY, CDR2 FYNNEI. This chain's CDR3 is CASSRKLAGYTDTQYF. DNA for the CDR3: TGTGCCAGCAGCCGGAAACTAGCGGGATACACAGATACGCAGTATTTT.

The V call is TRBV9, the J call TRBJ2-7; 9 bases line up with TRBD2. Per germline, CDR1 SGDLS and CDR2 YYNGEE. The CDR3 spans 14 residues. J lost 4 bases, V lost 4 bases, and 6 bases had no gene match. DNA for the CDR3: TGTGCCAGCAGCCGGAGCGGGAGGTCTTACGAGCAGTACTTC. Its protein is CASSRSGRSYEQYF.

The V call is TRBV4-1, the J call TRBJ2-6, with TRBD2 matching over 7 bases. CDR1 MGHRA and CDR2 YSYEKL come from the germline V gene. CDR3 length: 16 residues. V was clipped by 1 base and J by 0 bases; unmatched bases: 0. The CDR3 here is CASSQGGGSGANVLTF. In DNA, the CDR3 is TGCGCCAGCAGCCAAGGGGGGGGCTCTGGGGCCAACGTCCTGACTTTC.

The chain employs TRBV6-1 and TRBJ2-7; TRBD1 agrees at 8 bases. J gave up 2 bases and V 3 bases, and 9 bases lay outside the gene matches. The length of the CDR3 is 16 residues. CDR1 and CDR2 from the germline V gene are MNHNS and SASEGT. The CDR3 is CASSDLGGQGAYEQYF. Written as DNA, the CDR3 is TGTGCCAGCAGTGATTTAGGTGGACAGGGAGCCTACGAGCAGTACTTC.

This chain connects TRBV5-1 to TRBJ2-1, with 12 bases fitting TRBD2. This CDR3 has 16 residues. J was trimmed by 9 bases and V by 2 bases; bases with no gene match: 9. Germline CDR1 SGHRS, CDR2 YFSETQ. The CDR3 protein is CASSFRGASGRGEQFF. CDR3 nucleotides: TGCGCCAGCAGCTTCCGGGGCGCTAGCGGGAGGGGTGAGCAGTTCTTC.

The chain joins TRBV11-1 to TRBJ2-7; unclear D gene. The germline gives CDR1 SGHAT, CDR2 FQDESV (reference sequence). This CDR3 has 14 amino acids. The V gene lost 5 bases and the J gene lost 5 bases, with 16 bases spanning the gap. The CDR3 DNA is TGTGCCAGCAGCCCCGGTCTCCGCCTCCACGAGCAGTACTTC. It codes for CASSPGLRLHEQYF.

The chain combines TRBV28 with TRBJ2-2, with D maybe TRBD2 (7 bases). Germline-derived CDR1 and CDR2 are MDHEN and SYDVKM. The CDR3 sequence is 14 residues long. Trimming removed 7 bases from V and 6 bases from J, with 15 bases in between. The CDR3 spells CASIGGGSAGELFF. As DNA, the CDR3 is TGTGCCAGCATCGGGGGCGGGAGCGCCGGGGAGCTGTTTTTT.

The chain recombines TRBV10-3 with TRBJ1-4, with TRBD1 as a possible D gene (5 bases). The CDR3 loop spans 14 amino acids. Per the germline V gene, CDR1 is ENHRY and CDR2 is SYGVKD. The germline V and J ends were trimmed by 10 bases and 3 bases, with 15 bases remaining between them. This chain's CDR3 is CATGGLGANEKLFF. CDR3 DNA sequence: TGTGCCACCGGGGGACTGGGGGCTAATGAAAAACTGTTTTTT.

The CDR3, as DNA: TGCAGCGTTGGCGGAAGGACATCCTACGAGCAGTACTTC. Translated: CSVGGRTSYEQYF. The chain couples TRBV29-1 to TRBJ2-7; perhaps TRBD1 as D (5 bases). This CDR3 region has 13 residues. Germline V lookup: CDR1 SQVTM, CDR2 ANQGSEA. The V and J ends lost 4 bases and 1 base respectively, with 11 bases between them.

The chain has TRBV7-8 and TRBJ1-1; possible D gene TRBD1, 6 bases. Germline CDR1 is SGHVS and CDR2 is FQNEAQ. Trimming removed 1 base at V and 4 bases at J, with 13 bases between. The CDR3 length is 15 residues. In nucleotides, the CDR3 is TGTGCCAGCAGCTTAGGTACAGGGATCAGCACTGAAGCTTTCTTT. Translating it yields CASSLGTGISTEAFF.

The chain uses TRBV19 and TRBJ2-5, with 9 bases that match TRBD1. Trimming at V came to 5 bases and at J to 4 bases, leaving 14 bases not matched to a gene. CDR1 and CDR2 (germline): LNHDA, SQIVND (reference sequence). The CDR3 runs to 17 residues. The CDR3 DNA reads as TGTGCCAGTAGTGCGGACAGGGGTGTTACAAAGCGAGAGACCCAGTACTTC. It specifies CASSADRGVTKRETQYF.

This chain uses TRBV6-1 with TRBJ2-5; 10 bases are shared with TRBD1. Germline loops: CDR1 MNHNS, CDR2 SASEGT. Trimming cost V 7 bases and J 5 bases; bases outside gene matches: 7. This CDR3 has 14 residues. The CDR3 DNA follows: TGTGCCAGCATTCGACAGGGGGCCGGGGAGACCCAGTACTTC. It yields the protein CASIRQGAGETQYF.

About this clone: The same CDR3 is also encoded by other DNA sequences in this sample. CDR3 nucleotides: TGCGCCAGTTCTAGGGGCCGCACAGATACGCAGTATTTT. Translation: CASSRGRTDTQYF. The chain uses TRBV5-1 and TRBJ2-3; a weak D match, TRBD1 (5 bases). The V gene's germline CDR1 is SGHRS and CDR2 YFSETQ. The CDR3 is 13 amino acids. V gave up 8 bases and J gave up 1 base, with 11 bases separating them.

This clone was picked up one time. Other DNA sequences in this specimen translate into the identical CDR3. This rearrangement joins TRBV19 to TRBJ1-2; D not resolved. Trimming stripped 0 bases from V and 2 bases from J, with 7 bases between. This CDR3 is built from 14 residues. CDR1 is LNHDA, CDR2 SQIVND, per germline (reference sequence). In DNA form, the CDR3 reads TGTGCCAGTAGTATAGAAGCAGGAAACTATGGCTACACCTTC. Translation: CASSIEAGNYGYTF.

CDR3 sequence reads: CASRSIGQSANIQYF. The CDR3, as DNA: TGCGCCAGCCGGTCAATCGGACAATCGGCTAACATTCAGTACTTC. V gene TRBV4-1 combines with J gene TRBJ2-4; tentative D call: TRBD1 (5 bases). With 8 bases removed from V and 7 bases from J, the gap between germline ends came to 21 bases. CDR1 is MGHRA and CDR2 is YSYEKL in the germline V gene. The CDR3 has 15 residues.

This chain joins TRBV18 and TRBJ1-4; possible D gene TRBD1, 5 bases. The CDR3 totals 17 residues. Germline V gene lookup returns CDR1 KGHSH and CDR2 LQKENI. V lost 0 bases to trimming and J lost 0 bases, with 11 bases between them. The CDR3 DNA reads TGTGCCAGCTCACCACCGGGCAGGGAGGCAACTAATGAAAAACTGTTTTTT. Encoded protein: CASSPPGREATNEKLFF.

This chain uses TRBV5-4 with TRBJ2-2, with unresolved D. Deletions cut 1 base from V and 7 bases from J, with 5 bases between. The CDR3 runs 12 residues. Germline lookup yields CDR1 SGHNT and CDR2 YYREEE (reference sequence). CDR3 sequence: CASSLYGGELFF. The CDR3 region has the DNA TGTGCCAGCAGCTTGTACGGCGGGGAGCTGTTTTTT.

The rearrangement links TRBV5-4 to TRBJ1-1, with unresolved D. This CDR3 comprises 11 residues. V dropped 1 base and J dropped 8 bases, with 6 bases sitting between them. Germline CDR1 and CDR2: SGHNT and YYREEE (reference sequence). The CDR3 protein is CASSLYDEAFF. The CDR3 DNA reads TGTGCCAGCAGCTTGTATGACGAAGCTTTCTTT.